Listed here is a single TCR beta chain. Its specificity is unknown. CDR3 length: 16 residues. The trim removed 4 bases at V and 1 base at J, leaving 5 bases unmatched. Germline CDR1 is MNHEY and CDR2 is SMNVEV (reference sequence). The PCR ran on 60 Vbeta and 13 Jbeta primers. TCRdb's copy holds only in-frame clones and misses some; the assay was immunoSEQ multiplex PCR. The data hold some 150,000 clones, with around 78% observed a single time. The sample comes from a study of cytomegalovirus exposure and HLA in healthy donors. Study-level findings and limits: Reports indicated that the classifier achieved high specificity and sensitivity in diagnosing cytomegalovirus status. Versus the approximately 700-donor mean, an Asian-associated ancestry cluster reportedly showed fewer N-insertions in a later analysis.

This TCR came from a young woman in good health and CMV-seropositive. The specimen was PBMCs. This chain links TRBV27 with TRBJ2-7, with 12 bases aligning to TRBD2. For the CDR3, the DNA is TGTGCCAGCAGTTCGCAGACTAGCGGGGGATCCTACGAGCAGTACTTC. Translated: CASSSQTSGGSYEQYF.